This TCR beta chain originates from a study of Graves' ophthalmopathy and Graves' hyperthyroidism. This clonotype was recorded at least ten times. Germline V lookup: CDR1 SGHVS, CDR2 FQNEAQ. The junction had 22 bases not matched to a gene; V was cut back by 5 bases and J by 6 bases. The CDR3 is 19 residues long. Patients were left out if they had other autoimmune diseases, uncontrolled infections, pregnancy or lactation. RNA transcripts yielded amplified TCR beta CDR3 regions. The workflow started with a first-round RT-PCR run with HTBI primers and then moved on to a second-round multiplex PCR. A single record per CDR3 protein comes from TCRdb applying MiXCR to the multiplex PCR reads. The table has around 1.1 million distinct CDR3 sequences, less than 45% seen once.

The TCR comes from an adult man with Graves' hyperthyroidism. The chain employs TRBV7-8 and TRBJ1-3, with 7 positions matching TRBD1. Specimen: peripheral blood or thyroid tissue (not recorded which). CDR3 sequence: CASSPRWPGYRGAANTIYF. The CDR3 DNA is TGTGCCAGCAGCCCGCGCTGGCCCGGGTACAGGGGTGCTGCAAACACCATATATTTT.